Listed below are T cell receptor beta chains from one sample, sequenced in a study of blood T cell repertoires in COVID-19. The assay was immunoSEQ multiplex PCR, and TCRdb's table has in-frame clones only and misses some. Among about 240,000 clones listed, around 88% were seen once. Sequencing input: peripheral blood. These receptors came from a man of 80 years or more with acute or convalescent COVID-19. Both conserved end residues are part of each CDR3. A D gene is named only where the DNA matches it firmly. Clone size is not always given. Where it is, it says once, few, many or a class for expanded clones.

abundance,d_gene,v_gene,j_gene,CDR3aa,CDR3nt
.,TRBD1,TRBV19,TRBJ1-3,CASSTTGGSGNTIYF,TGTGCCAGTAGTACAACAGGGGGCTCTGGAAACACCATATATTTT
.,.,TRBV29-1,TRBJ2-2,CSVRRSNTGELFF,TGCAGCGTTCGGCGGTCGAACACCGGGGAGCTGTTTTTT
.,.,TRBV5-1,TRBJ2-7,CASRRGSTGYEQYF,TGCGCCAGCAGGAGAGGCAGTACAGGGTACGAGCAGTACTTC
.,TRBD1,TRBV7-8,TRBJ1-3,CASSFAGQGSFSSGNTIYF,TGTGCCAGCAGCTTTGCGGGACAGGGCTCCTTTAGCTCTGGAAACACCATATATTTT
few,.,TRBV3-1/TRBV3-2,TRBJ1-1,CASIKDGGNGYGNTEAFF,TGTGCCAGCATCAAGGACGGGGGGAATGGCTACGGGAACACTGAAGCTTTCTTT
few,TRBD1,TRBV18,TRBJ1-5,CASSHGQGASNQPQHF,TGTGCCAGCTCTCACGGACAGGGGGCAAGCAATCAGCCCCAGCATTTT
.,.,TRBV5-1,TRBJ2-1,CASSWDTYNEQFF,TGCGCCAGCAGCTGGGACACATACAATGAGCAGTTCTTC
.,TRBD1,TRBV4-1,TRBJ1-1,CASSHRITGGGTEAFF,TGCGCCAGCAGCCACCGTATAACAGGGGGGGGAACTGAAGCTTTCTTT
.,.,TRBV4-2,TRBJ2-7,CASSQERGGEQYF,TGTGCCAGCAGCCAAGAAAGAGGTGGGGAGCAGTACTTC
.,TRBD1,TRBV5-1,TRBJ1-2,CASSKDGTGLNYGYTF,TGCGCCAGCAGCAAGGACGGGACAGGTCTGAACTATGGCTACACCTTC
.,TRBD1,TRBV11-2,TRBJ1-4,CASLPGQAPTNEKLFF,TGTGCCAGCCTGCCGGGACAGGCTCCAACTAATGAAAAACTGTTTTTT
few,.,TRBV6-2/TRBV6-3,TRBJ1-1,CASSYSLIQAEAFF,TGTGCCAGCAGTTACTCTTTAATACAGGCTGAAGCTTTCTTT
.,TRBD2,TRBV9,TRBJ2-3,CASSTGLVTDTQYF,TGTGCCAGCAGTACAGGACTAGTCACAGATACGCAGTATTTT
.,.,TRBV11-3,TRBJ2-7,CASSQGQPSYEQYF,TGTGCCAGCAGCCAAGGACAGCCGTCCTACGAGCAGTACTTC
once,TRBD2,TRBV19,TRBJ2-3,CASSKNSGARDTQYF,TGTGCCAGTAGTAAAAATAGCGGGGCCCGAGATACGCAGTATTTT
.,.,TRBV5-1,TRBJ2-3,CASSLDSGAIDTQYF,TGCGCCAGCAGCTTGGATTCGGGAGCTATAGATACGCAGTATTTT
few,TRBD2,TRBV4-2,TRBJ2-1,CASSHLSKGQRGPEQFF,TGTGCCAGCAGCCACCTGAGTAAGGGGCAGCGGGGGCCTGAGCAGTTCTTC